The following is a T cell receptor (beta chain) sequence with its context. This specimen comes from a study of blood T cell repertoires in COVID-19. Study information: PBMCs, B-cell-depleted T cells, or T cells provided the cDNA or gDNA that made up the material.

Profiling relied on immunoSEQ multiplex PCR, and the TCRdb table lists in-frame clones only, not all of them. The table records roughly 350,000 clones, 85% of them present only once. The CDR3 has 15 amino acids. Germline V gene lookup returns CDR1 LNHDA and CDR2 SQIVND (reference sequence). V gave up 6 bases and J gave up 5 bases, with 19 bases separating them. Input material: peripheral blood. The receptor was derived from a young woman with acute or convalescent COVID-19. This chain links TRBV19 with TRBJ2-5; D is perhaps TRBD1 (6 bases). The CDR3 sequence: CASSPYKQGWETQYF. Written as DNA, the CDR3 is TGTGCCAGTAGCCCATATAAGCAGGGGTGGGAGACCCAGTACTTC.